This passage covers 10 T cell receptor beta chains from one sample sequenced in a study of cytomegalovirus exposure and HLA in healthy donors. Use of 60 Vbeta and 13 Jbeta primers characterized the PCR. The protocol was immunoSEQ multiplex PCR, while the TCRdb copy is restricted to in-frame clones and leaves out a portion. The data show 100,000 to 120,000 clones, roughly 84% seen once. Sequencing was carried out using PBMCs. The receptors shown here come from a man younger than 45 in good health and CMV-seropositive.

V gene TRBV5-8 combines with J gene TRBJ1-2; D unclear. V lost 5 bases and J lost 2, with 16 bases in between. The CDR3 has 15 residues. Germline V CDR1 and CDR2: SGHTS, YDEGEE. The CDR3 coding sequence is TGTGCCAGCAGTGACGGAGCAATTATCAACTATGGCTACACCTTC. Its translation: CASSDGAIINYGYTF. The whole variable domain, filled in from reference TRBV5-8 and TRBJ1-2, reads EAGVTQSPTHLIKTRGQQATLRCSPISGHTSVYWYQQALGLGLQFLLWYDEGEERNRGNFPPRFSGRQFPNYSSELNVNALELEDSALYLCASSDGAIINYGYTFGSGTRLTVV.

Only one count was recorded for this clone. The CDR3 nucleotides read TGTGCCAGCTCACCCATGGGGGGAAGTGGCTACACCTTC. Translating it yields CASSPMGGSGYTF. The rearrangement uses TRBV18 and TRBJ1-2; D is perhaps TRBD1 (5 bases). This CDR3 comprises 13 residues. The ends were cut back, 3 bases at V and 7 bases at J, with 12 bases in the middle. Germline CDR1 KGHSH, CDR2 LQKENI.

The genes are TRBV10-2 and TRBJ2-2; TRBD2 might be the D (7 bases). The CDR3 runs to 16 residues. Germline V lookup: CDR1 WSHSY, CDR2 SAAADI. The V gene lost 3 bases and the J gene lost 2 bases, with 13 bases spanning the gap. The DNA for the CDR3 is TGCGCCAGCAGTGAAGGAGGGGGGGACAACACCGGGGAGCTGTTTTTT. Amino acid sequence: CASSEGGGDNTGELFF.

The CDR3 DNA sequence: TGCGCCAGCAGGGACAGGAGCTCCTACGAGCAGTACTTC. Protein sequence: CASRDRSSYEQYF. The V call is TRBV10-2, the J call TRBJ2-5; 7 bases line up with TRBD1. The end of the DNA aligns better with TRBJ2-7, so the J call may be wrong. Germline V CDR1 and CDR2: WSHSY, SAAADI. The CDR3 loop spans 13 amino acids.

The V gene is TRBV5-1, the J gene TRBJ2-2; TRBD1 matches 8 bases. The trim removed 3 bases at V and 0 bases at J, leaving 4 bases unmatched. In germline, CDR1 is SGHRS, CDR2 YFSETQ. The CDR3 runs 16 residues. The CDR3 coding sequence is TGCGCCAGCAGCTGGACAGGGAGGACGAACACCGGGGAGCTGTTTTTT. It translates to CASSWTGRTNTGELFF.

This chain connects TRBV12-5 to TRBJ2-5; TRBD2 might be the D (5 bases). There are 15 residues in the CDR3. Germline assignment: CDR1 LGHNT and CDR2 FRNRAP. Trimming took off 0 bases at V and 1 base at J, with 9 bases between the two ends. The CDR3 region has the DNA TGTGCTAGTGGTTTGGTAAGCGGAGGCCAAGAGACCCAGTACTTC. Its protein is CASGLVSGGQETQYF.

The rearrangement joins TRBV6-6 to TRBJ2-7; D perhaps matches TRBD1 (6 bases). V lost 2 bases and J lost 0, with 8 bases in between. This CDR3 is built from 14 residues. Germline CDR1 MNHNY, CDR2 SVGAGI (reference sequence). CDR3: CASSYTGSSYEQYF. The CDR3 DNA sequence: TGTGCCAGCAGTTACACAGGGTCCTCCTACGAGCAGTACTTC.

V is TRBV2 and J is TRBJ2-1; unclear D gene. Germline values: CDR1 SNHLY, CDR2 FYNNEI. CDR3 length: 10 residues. V shed 3 bases and J shed 12 bases, with 6 bases lying between them. The CDR3 is CASSERSQFF. In nucleotides, the CDR3 is TGTGCCAGCAGTGAGAGATCGCAGTTCTTC.

The chain recombines TRBV28 with TRBJ2-1, with TRBD2 identical over 8 bases. This CDR3 region has 15 residues. V was pared by 5 bases and J by 1 base, with 4 bases of the junction left unmatched. The germline V gene encodes CDR1 MDHEN and CDR2 SYDVKM. The CDR3 sequence: CASSRRGVSYNEQFF. The CDR3, as DNA: TGTGCCAGCAGTCGGCGGGGGGTATCCTACAATGAGCAGTTCTTC.

The chain links TRBV9 to TRBJ1-4; 9 bases agree with TRBD1. The CDR3 has 16 amino acids. Losses at the gene ends were 4 bases for V and 0 bases for J; bases not matched to a gene: 4. CDR1 is SGDLS, CDR2 YYNGEE, per germline. In DNA form, the CDR3 reads TGTGCCAGCAGCACGGGACAGGGTACAACTAATGAAAAACTGTTTTTT. Encoded protein: CASSTGQGTTNEKLFF.